What follows describes a single T cell receptor beta chain. The method was immunoSEQ multiplex PCR; TCRdb's version includes in-frame clones alone and lacks a portion of them. The repertoire holds fewer than 550,000 clones, with about three quarters as singletons. This sample is part of a study of shared clonotypes between healthy human individuals. This CDR3 is built from 17 residues. Germline CDR1 MNHEY, CDR2 SMNVEV (reference sequence). The V gene lost 3 bases and the J gene lost 1 base, with 16 bases spanning the gap. The gene calls are TRBV27 and TRBJ2-4, with D perhaps matching TRBD2 (6 bases). The TCR was taken from a woman in her thirties or forties in good health. Some clones in this sample may be carry-over from other donors' samples. The specimen was PBMCs. CDR3 bases: TGTGCCAGCAGTTTCGTCGGGACTCCCTCGGCCAAAAACATTCAGTACTTC. It is translated as CASSFVGTPSAKNIQYF.